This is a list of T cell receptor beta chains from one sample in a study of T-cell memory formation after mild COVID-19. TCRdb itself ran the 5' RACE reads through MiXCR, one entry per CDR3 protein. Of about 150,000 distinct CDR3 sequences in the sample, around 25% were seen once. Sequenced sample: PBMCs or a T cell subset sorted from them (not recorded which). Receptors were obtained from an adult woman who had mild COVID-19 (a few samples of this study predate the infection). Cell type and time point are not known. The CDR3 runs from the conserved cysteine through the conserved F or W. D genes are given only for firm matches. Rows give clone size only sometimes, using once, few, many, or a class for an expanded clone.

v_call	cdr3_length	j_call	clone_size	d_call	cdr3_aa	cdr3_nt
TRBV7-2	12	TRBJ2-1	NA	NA	CASSQHYNEQFF	TGTGCCAGCAGCCAACACTACAATGAGCAGTTCTTC
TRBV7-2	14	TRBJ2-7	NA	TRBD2	CASSPTGGAYEQYF	TGTGCCAGCAGCCCGACCGGGGGGGCCTACGAGCAGTACTTC
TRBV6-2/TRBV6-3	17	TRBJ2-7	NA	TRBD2	CASSYLASGPPTYEQYF	TGTGCCAGCAGTTACTTGGCTAGCGGTCCGCCCACCTACGAGCAGTACTTC
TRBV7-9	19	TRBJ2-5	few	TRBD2	CASSQRGPSGNSYQETQYF	TGTGCCAGCAGCCAGAGGGGGCCTAGCGGGAATTCGTACCAAGAGACCCAGTACTTC
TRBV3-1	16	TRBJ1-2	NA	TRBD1	CASSQVRTGAIYGYTF	TGTGCCAGCAGCCAAGTCCGGACAGGGGCGATCTATGGCTACACCTTC
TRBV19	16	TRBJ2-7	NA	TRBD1	CASSTIQGARSYEQYF	TGTGCCAGTAGTACGATACAGGGGGCGCGTTCCTACGAGCAGTACTTC
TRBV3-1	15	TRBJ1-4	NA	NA	CASGAQVQGEEKLFF	TGTGCCAGCGGGGCGCAGGTACAGGGTGAGGAAAAACTGTTTTTT
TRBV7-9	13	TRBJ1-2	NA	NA	CASSPGHRYGYTF	TGTGCCAGCAGCCCGGGACATAGATATGGCTACACCTTC
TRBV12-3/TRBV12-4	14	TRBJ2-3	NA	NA	CASYEGGGADTQYF	TGTGCCAGCTATGAGGGGGGAGGCGCAGATACGCAGTATTTT
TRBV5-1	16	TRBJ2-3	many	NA	CASSLEGFPEADTQYF	TGCGCCAGCAGCTTGGAGGGCTTCCCGGAGGCTGATACGCAGTATTTT
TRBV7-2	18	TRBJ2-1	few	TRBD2	CASSSTSTSGSSYNEQFF	TGTGCCAGCAGCTCCACTTCGACTAGCGGGAGCTCCTACAATGAGCAGTTCTTC
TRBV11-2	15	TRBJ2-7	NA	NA	CASSLEVSPNYEQYF	TGTGCCAGCAGCTTAGAAGTCAGTCCGAACTACGAGCAGTACTTC
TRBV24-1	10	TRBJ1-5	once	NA	CATYHQPQHF	TGTGCCACCTATCATCAGCCCCAGCATTTT
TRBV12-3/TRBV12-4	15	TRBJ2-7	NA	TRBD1	CASSFPRTGSYEQYF	TGTGCCAGCAGTTTCCCGAGGACAGGGTCCTACGAGCAGTACTTC
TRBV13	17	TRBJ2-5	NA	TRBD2	CASSPPWASGGQETQYF	TGTGCCAGCAGCCCTCCATGGGCTAGCGGGGGCCAAGAGACCCAGTACTTC
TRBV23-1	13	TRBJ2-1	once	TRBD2	CDTGEGSYNEQFF	TGCGACACTGGGGAGGGCTCCTACAATGAGCAGTTCTTC
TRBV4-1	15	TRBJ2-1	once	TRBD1	CASSQSVPGQGFQVF	TGCGCCAGCAGCCAATCGGTTCCGGGACAGGGTTTTCAGGTCTTC
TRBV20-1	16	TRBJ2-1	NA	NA	CSARLGLSASYNEQFF	TGCAGTGCTAGACTGGGACTCTCAGCTTCCTACAATGAGCAGTTCTTC
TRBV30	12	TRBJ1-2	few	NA	CAAPGAAHGYTF	TGTGCCGCCCCCGGAGCCGCCCATGGCTACACCTTC
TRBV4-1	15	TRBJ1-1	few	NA	CASSQGILMNTEAFF	TGCGCCAGCAGCCAAGGCATACTTATGAACACTGAAGCTTTCTTT
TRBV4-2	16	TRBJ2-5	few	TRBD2	CASSQEEAGGKETQYF	TGTGCCAGCAGCCAAGAGGAGGCGGGGGGGAAAGAGACCCAGTACTTC
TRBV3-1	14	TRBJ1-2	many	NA	CASSPRTEPYGYTF	TGTGCCAGCAGCCCACGGACAGAGCCCTATGGCTACACCTTC
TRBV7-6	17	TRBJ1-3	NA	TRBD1	CASSLALGTGRGNTIYF	TGTGCCAGCAGCTTAGCGCTGGGGACAGGCCGTGGAAACACCATATATTTT
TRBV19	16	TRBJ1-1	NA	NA	CASSIGGGAGDTEAFF	TGTGCCAGTAGTATCGGCGGCGGGGCGGGGGACACTGAAGCTTTCTTT
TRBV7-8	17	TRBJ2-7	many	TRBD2	CASSSHGRTSGSYEQYF	TGTGCCAGCAGCTCGCATGGGAGGACTAGCGGGAGCTACGAGCAGTACTTC
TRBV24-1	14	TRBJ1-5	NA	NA	CATSDSRSDQPQHF	TGTGCCACCAGTGATTCACGCAGTGATCAGCCCCAGCATTTT
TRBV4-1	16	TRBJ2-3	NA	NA	CASSLEPDSYTDTQYF	TGCGCCAGCAGCCTCGAGCCGGACAGTTACACAGATACGCAGTATTTT
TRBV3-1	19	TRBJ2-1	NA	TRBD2	CASSQDKGTSGSFSNEQFF	TGTGCCAGCAGCCAAGATAAGGGGACTAGCGGGAGTTTTTCAAATGAGCAGTTCTTC
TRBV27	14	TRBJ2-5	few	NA	CASSLNNLMETQYF	TGTGCCAGCAGTTTGAACAACCTAATGGAGACCCAGTACTTC
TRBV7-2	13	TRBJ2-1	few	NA	CASSLLDSKGEFF	TGTGCCAGCAGCTTATTGGACTCGAAGGGGGAGTTCTTC
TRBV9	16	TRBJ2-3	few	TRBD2	CASSARLAGGTDTQYF	TGTGCCAGCAGCGCCCGACTAGCGGGGGGCACAGATACGCAGTATTTT
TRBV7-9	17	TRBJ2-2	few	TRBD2	CASSLWGLATNTGELFF	TGTGCCAGCAGCCTGTGGGGACTAGCGACGAACACCGGGGAGCTGTTTTTT
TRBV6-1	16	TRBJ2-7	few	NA	CASSEETSASSYEQYF	TGTGCCAGCAGTGAAGAGACGTCCGCCTCCTCCTACGAGCAGTACTTC
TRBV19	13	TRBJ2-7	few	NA	CASSAQGHNEQYF	TGTGCCAGTAGTGCTCAGGGCCACAACGAGCAGTACTTC
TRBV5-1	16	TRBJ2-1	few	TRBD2	CASSSYSGRNYNEQFF	TGCGCCAGCAGCTCGTATAGCGGGAGAAACTACAATGAGCAGTTCTTC
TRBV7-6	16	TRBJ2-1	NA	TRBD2	CASSLGLASGRDEQFF	TGTGCCAGCAGCTTAGGACTAGCTAGCGGGAGAGATGAGCAGTTCTTC
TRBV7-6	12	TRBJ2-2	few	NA	CASSYGTGELFF	TGTGCCAGCAGCTATGGCACCGGGGAGCTGTTTTTT
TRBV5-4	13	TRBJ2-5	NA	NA	CASSSEDQETQYF	TGTGCCAGCAGCTCAGAGGACCAAGAGACCCAGTACTTC
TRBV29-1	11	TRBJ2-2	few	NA	CSVEGTGELFF	TGCAGCGTTGAAGGCACCGGGGAGCTGTTTTTT
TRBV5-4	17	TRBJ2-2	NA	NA	CASSLVQLTANTGELFF	TGTGCCAGCAGCTTGGTACAGCTTACTGCGAACACCGGGGAGCTGTTTTTT
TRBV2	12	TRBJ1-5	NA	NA	CASTTENQPQHF	TGTGCCAGCACGACGGAAAATCAGCCCCAGCATTTT
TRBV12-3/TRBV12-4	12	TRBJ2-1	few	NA	CASSWATNEQFF	TGTGCCAGCAGTTGGGCAACCAATGAGCAGTTCTTC
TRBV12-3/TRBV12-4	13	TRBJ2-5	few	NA	CASSLREQETQYF	TGTGCCAGCAGTTTAAGGGAACAAGAGACCCAGTACTTC
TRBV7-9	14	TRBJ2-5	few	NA	CASSLDSLQETQYF	TGTGCCAGCAGCTTAGACAGTCTCCAAGAGACCCAGTACTTC
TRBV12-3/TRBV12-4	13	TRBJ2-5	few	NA	CASSPQGLETQYF	TGTGCCAGCAGTCCCCAGGGGCTAGAGACCCAGTACTTC
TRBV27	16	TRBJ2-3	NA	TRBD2	CASSLGEGVMTDTQYF	TGTGCCAGCAGTTTAGGGGAGGGCGTAATGACAGATACGCAGTATTTT
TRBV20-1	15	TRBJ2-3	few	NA	CSARDFKGSTDTQYF	TGCAGTGCTAGAGACTTTAAGGGGAGTACAGATACGCAGTATTTT
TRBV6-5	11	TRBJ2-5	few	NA	CASTGPGNQYF	TGTGCCAGCACGGGTCCAGGGAACCAGTACTTC
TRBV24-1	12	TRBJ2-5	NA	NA	CATSDKRETQYF	TGTGCCACCAGTGATAAGAGGGAAACCCAGTACTTC
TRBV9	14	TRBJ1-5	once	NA	CASSASTGNQPQHF	TGTGCCAGCAGCGCCTCGACAGGAAATCAGCCCCAGCATTTT